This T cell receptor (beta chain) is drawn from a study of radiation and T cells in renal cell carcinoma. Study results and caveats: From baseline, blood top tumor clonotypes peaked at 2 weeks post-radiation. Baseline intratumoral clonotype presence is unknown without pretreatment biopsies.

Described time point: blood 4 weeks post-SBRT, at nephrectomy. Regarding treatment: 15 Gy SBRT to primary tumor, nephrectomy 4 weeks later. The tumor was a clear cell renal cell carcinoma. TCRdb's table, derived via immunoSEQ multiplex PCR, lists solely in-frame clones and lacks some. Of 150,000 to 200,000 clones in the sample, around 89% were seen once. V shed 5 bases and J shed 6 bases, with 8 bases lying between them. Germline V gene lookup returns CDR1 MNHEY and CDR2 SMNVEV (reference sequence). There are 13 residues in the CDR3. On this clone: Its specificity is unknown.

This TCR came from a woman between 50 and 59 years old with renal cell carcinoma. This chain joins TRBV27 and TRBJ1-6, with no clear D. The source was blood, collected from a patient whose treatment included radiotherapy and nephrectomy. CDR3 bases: TGTGCCAGCAGTCGTTTAACTAATTCACCCCTCCACTTT. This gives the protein CASSRLTNSPLHF.